One and the same sample provided the 17 T cell receptor beta chains below, sequenced in a study of T cell responses to AZD1222 COVID-19 vaccine. Produced via immunoSEQ multiplex PCR; TCRdb's table is partial and in-frame only. The sample lists 90,000 to 120,000 clones; 85% to 95% were seen once. The material was peripheral blood, obtained 28 days after the second AZD1222 dose. These receptors were collected from an adult who received the AZD1222 COVID-19 vaccine.

Of note for this clone: The sample holds other DNA sequences that translate to the same CDR3. The chain has TRBV4-1 and TRBJ2-5; 8 nucleotides agree with TRBD1. Losses at the gene ends were 3 bases for V and 4 bases for J; bases not matched to a gene: 7. The CDR3 runs to 15 residues. Germline V CDR1 and CDR2: MGHRA, YSYEKL. CDR3 nucleotide sequence: TGCGCCAGCAGCCAGCCGGACAGGGACGGAGAGACCCAGTACTTC. This gives the protein CASSQPDRDGETQYF.

DNA of the CDR3: TGCGCCAGCAGCCAAACCCGTTGGGACATCGGTGGTGACAATGAGCAGTTCTTC. Translating gives CASSQTRWDIGGDNEQFF. The chain has TRBV4-3 and TRBJ2-1; D may be TRBD1 (6 bases). The CDR3 extends over 18 amino acids. CDR1 is LGHNA and CDR2 is YSLEER in the germline V gene. V lost 2 bases and J lost 5, with 22 bases in between.

The chain couples TRBV7-9 to TRBJ2-2, with D possibly TRBD1 on 6 matching bases. Trimming left V 11 bases short and J 8 bases short, with 21 bases between. Germline V lookup: CDR1 SEHNR, CDR2 FQNEAQ (reference sequence). The CDR3 covers 14 residues. The CDR3 loop is CADTGTRNIGELFF. DNA of the CDR3: TGTGCCGACACCGGGACAAGGAATATTGGGGAGCTGTTTTTT.

V and J are TRBV29-1 and TRBJ1-2; D is perhaps TRBD1 (5 bases). This CDR3 has 13 amino acids. Between the trimmed V and J ends, which lost 2 bases and 6 bases, there was a span of 13 bases. Germline lookup yields CDR1 SQVTM and CDR2 ANQGSEA. The CDR3 nucleotides are TGCAGCGTTGAATTAGGGACCCTAAATGGCTACACCTTC. Amino acids: CSVELGTLNGYTF.

The gene calls are TRBV6-5 and TRBJ1-1; 8 nucleotides match TRBD1. V lost 4 bases to trimming and J lost 4 bases; unmatched junction nucleotides: 2. The germline CDR1 and CDR2 sequences are MNHEY and SVGAGI. The CDR3 has 13 amino acids. The CDR3 coding sequence is TGTGCCAGCAGTTCCCAGGGGGCCACTGAAGCTTTCTTT. This gives the protein CASSSQGATEAFF.

The chain carries TRBV29-1 and TRBJ2-3, with 9 bases matching TRBD2. Unmatched junction bases numbered 8, after V lost 4 bases and J lost 3 bases. Germline V gene data show CDR1 as SQVTM and CDR2 as ANQGSEA. This CDR3 is built from 15 residues. The DNA of the CDR3 is TGCAGCGTTGTTTGGGCGGGAGGGTCGACAGATACGCAGTATTTT. This sequence encodes CSVVWAGGSTDTQYF.

V usage is TRBV27 and J usage is TRBJ1-3, with D possibly being TRBD1 (5 bases). Per germline, CDR1 MNHEY and CDR2 SMNVEV (reference sequence). The CDR3 runs 14 residues. V gave up 0 bases and J gave up 3 bases, with 6 bases separating them. In DNA form, the CDR3 reads TGTGCCAGCAGTTTATCAGGGGTTGGAAACACCATATATTTT. This sequence encodes CASSLSGVGNTIYF.

This sequence joins TRBV18 and TRBJ2-7; TRBD1 or TRBD2 may be the D gene (5 bases each). V was trimmed by 3 bases and J by 3 bases, leaving 12 bases between them. Germline V gives CDR1 KGHSH, CDR2 LQKENI. CDR3 size: 14 residues. The CDR3 region has the DNA TGTGCCAGCTCACCGGGAGACAGAATCTACGAGCAGTACTTC. Its protein product is CASSPGDRIYEQYF.

The CDR3 spells CATSTPNTGELFF. The CDR3 DNA sequence: TGTGCCACCAGTACCCCGAACACCGGGGAGCTGTTTTTT. The V gene is TRBV15, the J gene TRBJ2-2; D is uncertain. Looked up from germline, CDR1 is LNHNV and CDR2 is YYDKDF (reference sequence). The CDR3 length is 13 residues. Trimming left V 6 bases short and J 0 bases short, with 5 bases between.

This clone appeared once. The gene calls are TRBV30 and TRBJ2-1; 10 bases line up with TRBD2. This CDR3 has 16 amino acids. The ends lost 2 bases at V and 7 bases at J; junction bases unmatched: 11. Germline V gene lookup returns CDR1 GTSNPN and CDR2 SVGIG (reference sequence). The CDR3 nucleotides read TGTGCCTGGAGTTATGGTACAGCGGGAGGGGTAAATGAGCAGTTCTTC. As protein: CAWSYGTAGGVNEQFF.

This clone showed up just a few times. V and J are TRBV14 and TRBJ1-4; D uncertain. This CDR3 has 16 amino acids. The germline V gene has CDR1 SGHDN and CDR2 FVKESK. The V end was cut by 2 bases, the J end by 1 base, with 11 bases between. The CDR3 region is CASSQFTGQTNEKLFF. The CDR3 bases are TGTGCCAGCAGCCAATTCACTGGGCAAACTAATGAAAAACTGTTTTTT.

CDR3 DNA sequence: TGCGCCAGCAGCGGATGGGACAGGGGGACTAGCGGGGTCGAGCAGTACTTC. This sequence encodes CASSGWDRGTSGVEQYF. This sequence joins TRBV5-1 and TRBJ2-7; 13 bases map to TRBD2. The CDR3 consists of 17 residues. With 4 bases clipped from V and 6 bases from J, the junction kept 13 bases outside the gene matches. CDR1 and CDR2 from the germline V gene are SGHRS and YFSETQ.

The chain recombines TRBV6-5 with TRBJ1-1, with D possibly being TRBD1 (5 bases). The CDR3 totals 15 residues. From germline, CDR1 is MNHEY and CDR2 SVGAGI. Trimming removed 5 bases from V and 1 base from J, with 14 bases in between. CDR3 sequence reads: CASSRGPNPNTEAFF. In DNA form, the CDR3 reads TGTGCCAGCAGTCGGGGACCGAACCCGAACACTGAAGCTTTCTTT.

This chain uses TRBV19 with TRBJ1-5; 8 nucleotides agree with TRBD1. The V gene's germline CDR1 is LNHDA and CDR2 SQIVND (reference sequence). The V and J ends lost 5 bases and 6 bases, in that order; junction bases with no gene match: 15. The CDR3 has 17 residues. The CDR3 region has the DNA TGTGCCAGTAGTGAACCCGGGACAGGTTTTGCGGGTCAGCCCCAGCATTTT. Amino acids: CASSEPGTGFAGQPQHF.

DNA of the CDR3: TGTGCCAGCAGTAACACCGGGGAGCTGTTTTTT. It is translated as CASSNTGELFF. The chain combines TRBV6-5 with TRBJ2-2; D is undetermined. The V and J ends lost 5 bases and 2 bases respectively, with 0 bases between them. Germline V CDR1 and CDR2: MNHEY, SVGAGI. The length of the CDR3 is 11 residues.

V gene TRBV5-1 combines with J gene TRBJ2-1, with D possibly being TRBD1 or TRBD2 (6 bases each). Germline V gene data show CDR1 as SGHRS and CDR2 as YFSETQ. V lost 1 base and J lost 7, with 9 bases in between. This CDR3 is built from 13 residues. This CDR3 reads CASSLPGANEQFF. The CDR3 DNA sequence: TGCGCCAGCAGCTTGCCGGGGGCGAATGAGCAGTTCTTC.

This chain joins TRBV6-5 and TRBJ1-1, with D possibly being TRBD1 (5 bases). The CDR3 is 12 residues long. Trimming pared 6 bases from V and 5 bases from J, leaving 10 bases between. Per germline, CDR1 MNHEY and CDR2 SVGAGI. CDR3 DNA sequence: TGTGCCAGCAGGATGGGGGAAACTGAAGCTTTCTTT. As protein: CASRMGETEAFF.